This T cell receptor beta chain was sequenced in a study of T cells after yellow fever vaccination. Across the study: SMART-Seq v4 Ultra Low Input prepared the low-cell-number fractions.

V gave up 2 bases and J gave up 8 bases; unmatched junction bases: 2. In germline, CDR1 is MNHEY, CDR2 SVGAGI. The CDR3 has 12 residues. Study-level findings and limits: Detected again after the booster were most primary-vaccination clones, at 95% to 98% CD4 and 88% CD8. A weaker secondary response peaked on day 5, the primary on day 15.

Via MiXCR, TCRdb re-called the 5' RACE reads, giving one row per CDR3 protein. The sample gives about 300,000 distinct CDR3 sequences, 6.8% of which show up once; roughly a sixth is in the top ten. This clonotype occurred a few times. What it binds is unknown. The receptor comes from a man between 18 and 29 years old who received the YFV17D yellow fever vaccine. The sample was PBMCs, taken around 45 days after the first yellow fever vaccination. The chain uses TRBV6-5 and TRBJ1-1, with 7 bases fitting TRBD1. The CDR3 nucleotides are TGTGCCAGCAGTTACATGGACAGGGAAGCTTTCTTT. Translated: CASSYMDREAFF.